The 16 T cell receptor beta chains reported below all come from one sample, sequenced in a study of CD8 T cells in Susac syndrome. With random hexamers, reverse transcription was performed on about 0.5 to 1 ug of RNA. TCRdb reanalysed the immunoSEQ multiplex PCR reads using MiXCR and keeps one entry per CDR3 protein. The sample lists approximately 75,000 distinct CDR3 sequences, 95% occurring once. The sample was CD8+ T cells from PBMCs. The origin of the receptors is a human donor in good health.

This sequence joins TRBV27 and TRBJ2-1; TRBD2 matches 9 bases. V shed 2 bases and J 10 bases; nucleotides not matched to a gene: 0. The CDR3 consists of 12 residues. Germline assignment: CDR1 MNHEY and CDR2 SMNVEV (reference sequence). In nucleotides, the CDR3 is TGTGCCAGCAGTTTACTAGCGGGGGAGCAGTTCTTC. Its protein product is CASSLLAGEQFF.

This chain links TRBV12-3 or TRBV12-4 with TRBJ2-4; D is uncertain. V was shortened by 6 bases and J by 6 bases, with 15 bases between the two germline ends. CDR3 length equals 14 residues. Here the CDR3 reads CASSPAPAVNIQYF. CDR3 nucleotide sequence: TGTGCCAGCAGCCCGGCCCCGGCTGTAAACATTCAGTACTTC.

The genes are TRBV4-2 and TRBJ2-5; 7 bases fit TRBD2. V shed 4 bases, J shed 1 base, and the junction held 9 bases outside the gene matches. This CDR3 is 16 amino acids long. The germline V gene encodes CDR1 LGHNA and CDR2 YNFKEQ. The CDR3 protein is CASSPYLTSAQETQYF. In DNA, the CDR3 is TGTGCCAGCAGCCCCTACCTTACTAGCGCCCAAGAGACCCAGTACTTC.

The chain has TRBV10-2 and TRBJ1-1, with D unresolved. CDR1 WSHSY and CDR2 SAAADI come from the germline V gene. CDR3 length: 14 residues. The germline V and J ends were trimmed by 1 base and 0 bases, with 6 bases remaining between them. The CDR3 DNA reads as TGCGCCAGCAGTGAGTTCGGGGTGAACACTGAAGCTTTCTTT. Its translation is CASSEFGVNTEAFF.

In DNA form, the CDR3 reads TGCAGTGCTAGAGATGGGAGGGGCACTGAAGCTTTCTTT. It yields the protein CSARDGRGTEAFF. The V call is TRBV20-1, the J call TRBJ1-1; tentatively, D is TRBD1 (5 bases). This CDR3 spans 13 amino acids. Germline CDR1 reads DFQATT; CDR2 reads SNEGSKA (reference sequence). Trimming took off 0 bases at V and 4 bases at J, with 9 bases between the two ends.

This clonotype turned up a few times. The J gene is TRBJ1-1, the V gene TRBV12-3 or TRBV12-4; possibly TRBD1 for D (5 bases). V lost 5 bases and J lost 6, with 10 bases in between. The CDR3 is 12 amino acids. The CDR3 loop reads CASSPGRAEAFF. The CDR3, as DNA: TGTGCCAGCAGTCCAGGCAGGGCTGAAGCTTTCTTT.

The chain couples TRBV7-9 to TRBJ1-2; D perhaps matches TRBD1 (6 bases). This CDR3 is 13 amino acids long. Trimming stripped 5 bases from V and 6 bases from J, with 13 bases between. Germline CDR1 and CDR2: SEHNR and FQNEAQ (reference sequence). DNA of the CDR3: TGTGCCAGCAGCCCGGACAGCTTAAATGGCTACACCTTC. Its protein is CASSPDSLNGYTF.

CDR3 nucleotide sequence: TGTGCCAGCAGTGCCGGCACAGGGATGGGCACAGATACGCAGTATTTT. Protein product: CASSAGTGMGTDTQYF. The chain is built from TRBV2 and TRBJ2-3; D may be TRBD1 (6 bases). The CDR3 is 16 amino acids. Between the trimmed V and J ends, which lost 4 bases and 1 base, there was a span of 15 bases. Germline assignment: CDR1 SNHLY and CDR2 FYNNEI.

This clonotype was recorded only once. The V and J genes are TRBV7-9 and TRBJ1-1, with D perhaps matching TRBD1 (5 bases). The CDR3 spans 15 residues. Germline V gives CDR1 SEHNR, CDR2 FQNEAQ (reference sequence). V was shortened by 5 bases and J by 2 bases, with 15 bases between the two germline ends. CDR3 DNA: TGTGCCAGCAGCCTAGTGCTGACAGCCAACACTGAAGCTTTCTTT. This encodes CASSLVLTANTEAFF.

This sequence joins TRBV25-1 and TRBJ2-3; D possibly corresponds to TRBD2 (6 bases). The ends were cut back, 6 bases at V and 0 bases at J, with 19 bases in the middle. The CDR3 is made up of 17 amino acids. The germline gives CDR1 MGHDK, CDR2 SYGVNS. The CDR3 region is CASSAGRRSQSTDTQYF. CDR3 coding DNA: TGTGCCAGCAGCGCGGGGCGGCGAAGTCAGAGCACAGATACGCAGTATTTT.

This clonotype has only one observation. The J gene is TRBJ1-1, the V gene TRBV29-1; D remains unclear. The V gene's germline CDR1 is SQVTM and CDR2 ANQGSEA. CDR3 length equals 13 residues. Trimming shortened V by 3 bases and J by 3 bases, and 11 bases separated the two germline ends. The CDR3 DNA follows: TGCAGCGTTGATCGTGGACCTTACACTGAAGCTTTCTTT. It encodes CSVDRGPYTEAFF.

The CDR3 region has the DNA TGTGCCAGCAGCTCGCAGGCCGGGGAGCTGTTTTTT. This codes for CASSSQAGELFF. The chain carries TRBV7-9 and TRBJ2-2, with D uncertain. From germline, CDR1 is SEHNR and CDR2 FQNEAQ (reference sequence). The CDR3 sequence is 12 residues long. Deletions cut 4 bases from V and 6 bases from J, with 6 bases between.

The chain is built from TRBV9 and TRBJ1-1; the D is unclear. Germline values: CDR1 SGDLS, CDR2 YYNGEE. There are 14 residues in the CDR3. V shed 4 bases and J shed 3 bases, with 13 bases lying between them. The CDR3 protein is CASSPRWRDTEAFF. In nucleotides, the CDR3 is TGTGCCAGCAGCCCCCGTTGGAGGGACACTGAAGCTTTCTTT.

The chain employs TRBV7-9 and TRBJ2-5, with 8 bases matching TRBD2. Germline lookup yields CDR1 SEHNR and CDR2 FQNEAQ (reference sequence). V was clipped by 5 bases and J by 3 bases; unmatched bases: 8. This CDR3 has 15 residues. CDR3 sequence: CASSLARGGEETQYF. The DNA of the CDR3 is TGTGCCAGCAGCCTTGCTCGGGGGGGGGAAGAGACCCAGTACTTC.

The gene calls are TRBV27 and TRBJ1-1, with D possibly being TRBD1 (6 bases). From germline, CDR1 is MNHEY and CDR2 SMNVEV (reference sequence). The length of the CDR3 is 15 residues. V lost 4 bases to trimming and J lost 1 base, with 13 bases between them. CDR3 nucleotides: TGTGCCAGCAGTTCCAGGGGCATCGGGAACACTGAAGCTTTCTTT. Translation: CASSSRGIGNTEAFF.

V is TRBV27 and J is TRBJ1-2, with 10 bases identical to TRBD1. Per germline, CDR1 MNHEY and CDR2 SMNVEV (reference sequence). Germline trimming cut 6 bases from V and 6 bases from J; bases unmatched to any gene: 7. This CDR3 contains 14 residues. Here the CDR3 reads CASSRVTGGNGYTF. The DNA for the CDR3 is TGTGCCAGCAGCCGCGTGACAGGGGGCAATGGCTACACCTTC.